This TCR beta chain was captured by sequencing in a study of patients and donors after allogeneic stem cell transplantation. TCRdb fed the RT-PCR reads into MiXCR, producing one record per CDR3 protein. This table has approximately 200,000 distinct CDR3 sequences, around 14% appearing once. CDR3 size: 12 residues. Germline CDR1 reads SNHLY; CDR2 reads FYNNEI. With 6 bases clipped from V and 8 bases from J, the junction kept 6 bases outside the gene matches. This clonotype was picked up a small number of times. Sequencing was carried out using blood, either unsorted or a sorted T cell fraction (not recorded which). The chain couples TRBV2 to TRBJ1-2; 7 nucleotides line up with TRBD1. This clonotype was obtained from a human donor who was either an allogeneic HSCT recipient or a stem cell or donor lymphocyte infusion donor (not recorded which). It is not recorded whose cells these are; they may come from a transplant donor. The CDR3 DNA reads as TGTGCCAGCAGCTTAACAGGGGAGGGCTACACCTTC. Translating it yields CASSLTGEGYTF. Variable domain in full (rest from reference TRBV2 and TRBJ1-2): EPEVTQTPSHQVTQMGQEVILRCVPISNHLYFYWYRQILGQKVEFLVSFYNNEISEKSEIFDDQFSVERPDGSNFTLKIRSTKLEDSAMYFCASSLTGEGYTFGSGTRLTVV.